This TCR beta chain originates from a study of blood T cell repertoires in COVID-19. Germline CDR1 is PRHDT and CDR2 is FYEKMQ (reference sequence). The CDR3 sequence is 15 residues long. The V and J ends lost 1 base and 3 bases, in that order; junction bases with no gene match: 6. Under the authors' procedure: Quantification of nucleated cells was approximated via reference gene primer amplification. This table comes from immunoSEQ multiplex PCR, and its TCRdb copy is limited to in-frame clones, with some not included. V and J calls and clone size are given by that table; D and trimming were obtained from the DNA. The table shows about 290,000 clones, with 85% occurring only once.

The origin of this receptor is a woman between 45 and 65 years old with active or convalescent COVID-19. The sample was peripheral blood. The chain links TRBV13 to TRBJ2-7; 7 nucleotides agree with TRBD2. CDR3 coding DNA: TGTGCCAGCAGCTTAGCGGGGGGAGTTTTCTACGAGCAGTACTTC. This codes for CASSLAGGVFYEQYF.